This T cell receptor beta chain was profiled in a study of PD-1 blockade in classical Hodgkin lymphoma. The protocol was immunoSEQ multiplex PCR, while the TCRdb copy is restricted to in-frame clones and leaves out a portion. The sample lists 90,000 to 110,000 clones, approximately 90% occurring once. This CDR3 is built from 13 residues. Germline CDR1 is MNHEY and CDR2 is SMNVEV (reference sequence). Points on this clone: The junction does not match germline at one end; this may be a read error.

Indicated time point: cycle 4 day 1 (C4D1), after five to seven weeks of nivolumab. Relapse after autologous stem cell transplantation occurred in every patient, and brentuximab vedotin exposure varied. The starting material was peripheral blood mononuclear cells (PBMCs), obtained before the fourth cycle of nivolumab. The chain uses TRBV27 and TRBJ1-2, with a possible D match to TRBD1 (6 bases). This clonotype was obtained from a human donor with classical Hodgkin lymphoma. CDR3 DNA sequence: TGTGCCAGCACGGAAGCTTGGGGGCACGAAAACGGCTTC. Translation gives CASTEAWGHENGF.